These T cell receptor beta chains were read from a single sample in a study of beta chain features in type 1 diabetes. Clones were sequenced by immunoSEQ multiplex PCR, and TCRdb holds only the in-frame ones, with some missing. The table records approximately 380,000 clones, about 16% of them present only once. Sequenced sample: naive CD4+ T cells from blood. The source is a young woman in good health. Both conserved end residues are part of each CDR3. Clone size is shown for a subset of rows, as once, few, many or a class of expanded clone.

j_gene | v_gene | abundance | len | CDR3aa
TRBJ2-7 | TRBV5-1 | few | 15 | CASSDRGLAAYEQYF
TRBJ1-2 | TRBV5-1 | NA | 13 | CASSFGDSQGYTF
TRBJ1-1 | TRBV11-3 | NA | 15 | CASSLGGSVNTEAFF
TRBJ2-4 | TRBV4-1 | few | 15 | CASSQGTGAENIQYF
TRBJ2-2 | TRBV30 | NA | 15 | CAWALGGVGTGELFF
TRBJ2-2 | TRBV7-9 | NA | 14 | CASSLAGNTGELFF
TRBJ2-3 | TRBV15 | NA | 16 | CATSRDQGSPTDTQYF
TRBJ1-1 | TRBV27 | NA | 15 | CASSSESMGPAEAFF
TRBJ2-2 | TRBV7-7 | NA | 13 | CASSLGATGELFF
TRBJ2-3 | TRBV6-6 | few | 14 | CASCLAGVEDTQYF
TRBJ1-1 | TRBV30 | few | 13 | CAWSVTENTEAFF
TRBJ2-1 | TRBV30 | few | 12 | CAWSRSASQQFF
TRBJ2-5 | TRBV28 | few | 15 | CASSPGRQGWETQYF
TRBJ2-5 | TRBV7-9 | NA | 15 | CASTPGGRAQETQYF
TRBJ1-1 | TRBV6-6 | few | 14 | CASSRQGMNTEAFF
TRBJ2-7 | TRBV7-9 | NA | 15 | CASSAGGLGGYEQYF
TRBJ2-7 | TRBV20-1 | NA | 11 | CSASGQYEQYF
TRBJ1-2 | TRBV7-8 | NA | 14 | CASSSWGEGYGYTF
TRBJ2-3 | TRBV5-1 | few | 11 | CASSYTDTQYF
TRBJ2-5 | TRBV5-1 | NA | 12 | CASSSYQETQYF
TRBJ2-7 | TRBV28 | NA | 15 | CASVGGDQSSYEQYF
TRBJ2-1 | TRBV9 | NA | 12 | CASSVAGDEQFF
TRBJ1-1 | TRBV14 | NA | 16 | CASSQDLGVANTEAFF
TRBJ1-2 | TRBV29-1 | few | 15 | CSVFNFRDSFYGYTF
TRBJ2-2 | TRBV5-1 | few | 15 | CASSLESRGGGELFF
TRBJ2-5 | TRBV7-6 | NA | 14 | CASSVDRHQETQYF
TRBJ2-3 | TRBV18 | few | 15 | CASSSQGAGTDTQYF
TRBJ1-2 | TRBV15 | NA | 14 | CATSRGQAHYGYTF
TRBJ2-2 | TRBV30 | few | 13 | CAWSNRNTGELFF
TRBJ2-3 | TRBV7-3 | few | 14 | CASSWTRYTDTQYF
TRBJ2-1 | TRBV6-5 | few | 12 | CASSSAGFRQFF
TRBJ2-2 | TRBV7-9 | NA | 13 | CASSTPVTGELFF
TRBJ2-2 | TRBV5-1 | NA | 16 | CASSSAGLANTGELFF
TRBJ2-5 | TRBV11-3 | few | 14 | CASSPLGGQETQYF
TRBJ1-2 | TRBV5-1 | once | 14 | CASSLDAGFYGYTF
TRBJ1-5 | TRBV18 | few | 14 | CASSQGVGNQPQHF
TRBJ2-5 | TRBV30 | NA | 12 | CAWSAGGGYQYF
TRBJ1-2 | TRBV5-4 | few | 14 | CASSLVQGDYGYTF
TRBJ2-1 | TRBV27 | NA | 14 | CATRRDRTYNEQFF
TRBJ1-2 | TRBV30 | NA | 13 | CACKQGANYGYTF
TRBJ1-2 | TRBV30 | NA | 13 | CAWSVWGAGGYTF
TRBJ1-5 | TRBV10-2 | NA | 15 | CASSEPTAGKQPQHF
TRBJ2-7 | TRBV18 | NA | 17 | CASSPNPLRDRNYEQYF
TRBJ2-7 | TRBV18 | NA | 13 | CASSPPTGDEQYF
TRBJ2-7 | TRBV5-4 | NA | 15 | CASSFRDRGSYEQYF
TRBJ2-1 | TRBV7-3 | few | 16 | CASSILAGTTYNEQFF
TRBJ2-5 | TRBV18 | NA | 13 | CASSPPAQETQYF
TRBJ1-2 | TRBV7-8 | NA | 16 | CASSSYSTIGLDGYTF
TRBJ1-5 | TRBV7-2 | NA | 16 | CASSPKTSYSNQPQHF
TRBJ2-1 | TRBV12-5 | few | 14 | CASALSGTDNEQFF
TRBJ2-7 | TRBV25-1 | few | 13 | CASRGTGDYEQYF
TRBJ2-2 | TRBV5-1 | NA | 16 | CASSLLAGTDTGELFF
TRBJ2-5 | TRBV30 | NA | 15 | CAWRYGQPIQETQYF
TRBJ1-1 | TRBV6-1 | NA | 15 | CASRDSTGSGAEAFF
TRBJ2-7 | TRBV6-1 | NA | 13 | CASITPGSYEQYF
TRBJ2-1 | TRBV11-3 | few | 15 | CASSLGDSSYNEQFF
TRBJ2-3 | TRBV28 | NA | 13 | CATLGTSPNTQYF
TRBJ2-7 | TRBV7-9 | few | 18 | CASSLGTEKRWIPYEQYF
TRBJ1-1 | TRBV5-1 | few | 14 | CASSLAVSAAEAFF